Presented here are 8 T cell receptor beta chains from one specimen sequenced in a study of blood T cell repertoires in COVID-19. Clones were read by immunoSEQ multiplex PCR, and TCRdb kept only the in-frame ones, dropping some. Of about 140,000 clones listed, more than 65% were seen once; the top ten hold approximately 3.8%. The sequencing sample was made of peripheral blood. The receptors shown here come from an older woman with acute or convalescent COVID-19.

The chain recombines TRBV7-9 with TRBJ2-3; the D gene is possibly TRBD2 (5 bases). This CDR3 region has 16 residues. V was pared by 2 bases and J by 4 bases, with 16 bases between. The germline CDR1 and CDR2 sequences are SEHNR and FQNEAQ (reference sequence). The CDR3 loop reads CASSLLEGRGADTQYF. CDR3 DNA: TGTGCCAGCAGCTTACTTGAGGGCCGAGGAGCAGATACGCAGTATTTT. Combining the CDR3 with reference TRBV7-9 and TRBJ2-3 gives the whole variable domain DTGVSQNPRHKITKRGQNVTFRCDPISEHNRLYWYRQTLGQGPEFLTYFQNEAQLEKSRLLSDRFSAERPKGSFSTLEIQRTEQGDSAMYLCASSLLEGRGADTQYFGPGTRLTVL.

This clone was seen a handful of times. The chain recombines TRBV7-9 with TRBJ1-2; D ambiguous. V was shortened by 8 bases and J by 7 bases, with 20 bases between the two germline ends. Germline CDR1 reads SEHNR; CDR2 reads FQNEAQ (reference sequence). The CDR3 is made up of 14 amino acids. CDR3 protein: CASSLAPEALGYTF. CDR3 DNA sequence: TGTGCCAGCTCCCTCGCTCCTGAAGCGCTTGGCTACACCTTC.

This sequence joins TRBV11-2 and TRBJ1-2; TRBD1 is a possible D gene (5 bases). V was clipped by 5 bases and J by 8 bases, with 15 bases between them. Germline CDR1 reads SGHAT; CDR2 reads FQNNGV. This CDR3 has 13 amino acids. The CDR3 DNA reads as TGTGCCAGCAGCCCAGGGTGGCTTTACGGCTACACCTTC. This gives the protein CASSPGWLYGYTF. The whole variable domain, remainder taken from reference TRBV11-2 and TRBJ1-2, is EAGVAQSPRYKIIEKRQSVAFWCNPISGHATLYWYQQILGQGPKLLIQFQNNGVVDDSQLPKDRFSAERLKGVDSTLKIQPAKLEDSAVYLCASSPGWLYGYTFGSGTRLTVV.

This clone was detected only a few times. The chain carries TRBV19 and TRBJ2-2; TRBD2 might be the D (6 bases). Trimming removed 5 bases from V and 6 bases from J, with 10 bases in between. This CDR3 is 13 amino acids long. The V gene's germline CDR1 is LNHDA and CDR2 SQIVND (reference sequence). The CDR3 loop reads CASSFREAGELFF. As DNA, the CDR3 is TGTGCCAGTAGTTTCAGGGAGGCCGGGGAGCTGTTTTTT.

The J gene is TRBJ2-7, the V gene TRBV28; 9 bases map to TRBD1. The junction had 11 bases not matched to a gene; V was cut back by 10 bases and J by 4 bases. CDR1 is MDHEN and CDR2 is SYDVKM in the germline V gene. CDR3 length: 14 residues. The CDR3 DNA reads TGTGCCACTCGACCGGGGACAGGGAGGTACGAGCAGTACTTC. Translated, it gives CATRPGTGRYEQYF.

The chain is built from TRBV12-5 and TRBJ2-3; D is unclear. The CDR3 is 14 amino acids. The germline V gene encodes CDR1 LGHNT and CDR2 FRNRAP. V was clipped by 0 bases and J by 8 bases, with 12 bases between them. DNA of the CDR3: TGTGCTAGTGGTTTGGTAACCCACGCCGGTACGCAGTATTTT. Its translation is CASGLVTHAGTQYF.

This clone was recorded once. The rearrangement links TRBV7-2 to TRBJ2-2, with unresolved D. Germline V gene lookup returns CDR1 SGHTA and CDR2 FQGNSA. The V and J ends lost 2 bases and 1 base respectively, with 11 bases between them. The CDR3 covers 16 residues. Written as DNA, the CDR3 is TGTGCCAGCAGCTTAAGTGCCCAGGTGAACACCGGGGAGCTGTTTTTT. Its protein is CASSLSAQVNTGELFF.

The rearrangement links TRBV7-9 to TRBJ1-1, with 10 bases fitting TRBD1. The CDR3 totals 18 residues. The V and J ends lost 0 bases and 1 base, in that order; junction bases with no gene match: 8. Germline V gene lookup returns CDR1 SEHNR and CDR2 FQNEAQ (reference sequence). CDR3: CASSLAKTGGVWNTEAFF. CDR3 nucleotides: TGTGCCAGCAGCTTAGCGAAGACAGGGGGCGTCTGGAACACTGAAGCTTTCTTT.